This T cell receptor beta chain was captured in a study of T cells in localized non-small cell lung cancer. Sequencing used immunoSEQ multiplex PCR; TCRdb keeps in-frame clones, though not all of them. The sample contains around 20,000 clones, roughly nine tenths of which appear only once. Germline assignment: CDR1 MNHEY and CDR2 SMNVEV (reference sequence). The ends lost 5 bases at V and 4 bases at J; junction bases unmatched: 6. CDR3 length: 15 residues. Sequenced here: peripheral blood, sampled before any cancer treatment. The clonotype was recovered from a woman aged 35 to 69 with stage I lung adenocarcinoma. This chain links TRBV27 with TRBJ2-2, with 8 positions matching TRBD1. CDR3 sequence reads: CASSITGQATGELFF. DNA for the CDR3: TGTGCCAGCAGTATAACGGGACAGGCCACCGGGGAGCTGTTTTTT.